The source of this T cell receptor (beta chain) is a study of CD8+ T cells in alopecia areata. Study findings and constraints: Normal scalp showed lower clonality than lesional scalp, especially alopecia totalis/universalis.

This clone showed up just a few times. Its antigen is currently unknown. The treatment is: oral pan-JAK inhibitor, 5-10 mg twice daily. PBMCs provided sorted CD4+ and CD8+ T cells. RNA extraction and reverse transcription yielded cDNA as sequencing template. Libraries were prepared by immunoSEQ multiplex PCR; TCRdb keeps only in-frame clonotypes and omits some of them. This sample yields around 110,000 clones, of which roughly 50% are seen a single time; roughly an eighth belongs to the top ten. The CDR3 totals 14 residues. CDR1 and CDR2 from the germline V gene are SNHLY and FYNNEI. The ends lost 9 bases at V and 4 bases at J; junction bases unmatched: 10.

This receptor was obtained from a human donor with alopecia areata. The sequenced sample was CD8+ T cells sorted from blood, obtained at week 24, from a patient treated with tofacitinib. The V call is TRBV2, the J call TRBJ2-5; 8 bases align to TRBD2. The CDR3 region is CASSLAGPLETQYF. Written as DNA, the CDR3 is TGTGCCAGTTCCTTAGCGGGGCCATTAGAGACCCAGTACTTC.